This is a list of T cell receptor beta chains from one sample in a study of blood T cells in healthy people across ages. TCRdb reprocessed the 5' RACE reads via MiXCR and lists one record per CDR3 protein. The profile shows about 640,000 distinct CDR3 sequences, roughly 53% of them singletons. The sequencing input was blood. Receptors were obtained from a man between 60 and 75 years old in good health. Both conserved end residues are part of each CDR3. The D gene is left open where the match is weak. The size entry is marked missing in some rows and otherwise reads once, few, many or a size class.

-,-,TRBV5-5,TRBJ1-1,CASSRVGSAEAFF,TGTGCCAGCAGCCGTGTAGGATCGGCCGAAGCTTTCTTT
-,TRBD1,TRBV9,TRBJ2-4,CASSVTGVENIQYF,TGTGCCAGCAGCGTGACAGGGGTTGAAAACATTCAGTACTTC
few,-,TRBV20-1,TRBJ2-1,CSARGYVSFNEQFF,TGCAGTGCTAGAGGCTACGTTAGTTTCAATGAGCAGTTCTTC
-,TRBD1,TRBV20-1,TRBJ1-6,CSASRTGGGSPLHF,TGCAGTGCTAGCCGGACAGGGGGCGGTTCACCCCTCCACTTT
-,-,TRBV10-2,TRBJ2-7,CASSLGQSGFEQYF,TGCGCCAGCAGCCTCGGACAGTCAGGTTTCGAGCAGTACTTC
many,-,TRBV20-1,TRBJ2-1,CSAELGNEQFF,TGCAGTGCTGAACTGGGCAATGAGCAGTTCTTC
-,-,TRBV12-3/TRBV12-4,TRBJ2-7,CASSFGSAEQYF,TGTGCCAGCAGTTTCGGGTCTGCGGAGCAGTACTTC
few,-,TRBV5-6,TRBJ1-1,CASSQTPTPLNTEAFF,TGTGCCAGCAGCCAAACTCCGACACCCTTGAACACTGAAGCTTTCTTT
once,TRBD1,TRBV11-2,TRBJ1-2,CASSHGGQIPSGYTF,TGTGCCAGCAGCCACGGGGGACAGATCCCTTCTGGCTACACCTTC
-,-,TRBV29-1,TRBJ2-1,CSVETSTVNNEQFF,TGCAGCGTTGAAACGTCGACAGTAAACAATGAGCAGTTCTTC
once,TRBD1,TRBV7-9,TRBJ2-1,CASTSWGRGLRTYNEQFF,TGTGCCAGCACCTCGTGGGGCAGGGGGCTTCGCACCTACAATGAGCAGTTCTTC
-,TRBD1,TRBV5-1,TRBJ2-3,CASSLEGTADSTDMQYF,TGCGCCAGCAGCTTGGAGGGGACAGCGGATAGCACGGATATGCAGTATTTT
-,-,TRBV25-1,TRBJ2-1,CASSESRLAYNEQFF,TGTGCCAGCAGTGAATCGAGACTCGCCTACAATGAGCAGTTCTTC
-,TRBD1,TRBV7-9,TRBJ2-3,CASSFRTGALTDTQYF,TGTGCCAGCAGCTTCCGGACAGGGGCCCTCACAGATACGCAGTATTTT
-,TRBD2,TRBV12-5,TRBJ2-3,CASGPLGTSGVRDTQYF,TGTGCTAGTGGCCCTTTGGGGACTAGCGGCGTCCGAGATACGCAGTATTTT
-,TRBD2,TRBV10-3,TRBJ2-5,CAISLAGKEETQYF,TGTGCCATCAGCCTAGCGGGGAAAGAAGAGACCCAGTACTTC
-,-,TRBV2,TRBJ2-7,CASRERQDAYEQYF,TGTGCCAGCAGGGAGCGCCAGGACGCCTACGAGCAGTACTTC
-,-,TRBV29-1,TRBJ2-1,CSGSDRYNEQFF,TGCAGCGGGTCAGACAGATACAATGAGCAGTTCTTC
-,-,TRBV4-1,TRBJ2-7,CASSQDSHGPAYEQYF,TGCGCCAGCAGCCAAGATTCCCACGGGCCCGCCTACGAGCAGTACTTC
few,TRBD2,TRBV2,TRBJ2-3,CASSELGGVTDTQYF,TGTGCCAGCAGTGAACTGGGGGGGGTCACAGATACGCAGTATTTT
-,TRBD1,TRBV29-1,TRBJ2-5,CSVALTGGQTQYF,TGCAGCGTCGCCCTGACAGGGGGCCAGACCCAGTACTTC
-,TRBD2,TRBV3-1,TRBJ2-7,CASSQGRDYCEQYF,TGTGCCAGCAGCCAAGGAAGGGACTACTGCGAGCAGTACTTC
-,TRBD1,TRBV2,TRBJ1-1,CASSVNRDRPPGAFF,TGTGCCAGCAGCGTAAACCGGGACAGGCCGCCGGGAGCTTTCTTT
-,-,TRBV29-1,TRBJ2-1,CSVEVVEKGWQFF,TGCAGCGTTGAAGTGGTAGAGAAGGGGTGGCAGTTCTTC
few,TRBD1,TRBV29-1,TRBJ2-7,CSACHRGYEQYF,TGCAGCGCGTGCCACAGGGGTTACGAGCAGTACTTC
-,-,TRBV6-1,TRBJ2-6,CASSVQGVALSGANVLTF,TGTGCCAGCAGTGTCCAGGGCGTAGCTCTCTCTGGGGCCAACGTCCTGACTTTC
-,-,TRBV2,TRBJ2-7,CASTVGGIDEYEQYF,TGTGCCAGCACGGTCGGCGGGATAGATGAATACGAGCAGTACTTC
-,-,TRBV27,TRBJ2-5,CASSLSFSLWDEQYF,TGTGCCAGCAGTTTAAGCTTCTCTCTTTGGGATGAGCAGTACTTC
few,TRBD2,TRBV7-2,TRBJ2-7,CASSLSSGGFYEQYF,TGTGCCAGCAGCTTATCGAGCGGGGGGTTCTACGAGCAGTACTTC
-,-,TRBV9,TRBJ2-5,CASSAPELQETQYF,TGTGCCAGCAGCGCTCCGGAGTTACAAGAGACCCAGTACTTC
-,-,TRBV5-1,TRBJ1-2,CASSADSSYNGYTF,TGCGCCAGCAGCGCCGACAGTAGCTACAATGGCTACACCTTC
-,-,TRBV2,TRBJ1-5,CASSEVLRGQPQHF,TGTGCCAGCAGTGAAGTTCTTAGGGGGCAGCCCCAGCATTTT
-,TRBD1,TRBV7-2,TRBJ1-2,CASSLPGQDFGGYTF,TGTGCCAGCAGCTTACCGGGACAGGACTTTGGAGGCTACACCTTC
-,-,TRBV6-5,TRBJ2-5,CASRRSRGETQYF,TGTGCCAGCAGACGGTCAAGGGGAGAGACCCAGTACTTC
few,-,TRBV9,TRBJ2-3,CASSVGVGPSTDTQYF,TGTGCCAGCAGCGTAGGTGTCGGGCCCAGCACAGATACGCAGTATTTT
-,-,TRBV5-1,TRBJ2-5,CASSSRRQGHQETQYF,TGCGCCAGCAGCTCGAGACGGCAGGGGCACCAAGAGACCCAGTACTTC
-,-,TRBV6-5,TRBJ2-1,CASGTGTGYNEQFF,TGTGCCAGCGGAACCGGGACGGGATACAATGAGCAGTTCTTC
-,TRBD1,TRBV7-8,TRBJ2-1,CASSLDRDGAFF,TGTGCCAGCAGCTTGGACAGGGACGGAGCTTTCTTC
-,-,TRBV3-1,TRBJ1-2,CASSQDHRAKGYGYTF,TGTGCCAGCAGCCAAGACCACAGGGCAAAGGGCTATGGCTACACCTTC
few,-,TRBV15,TRBJ2-5,CATSRDLDTQETQYF,TGTGCCACCAGCAGAGATTTGGACACCCAAGAGACCCAGTACTTC
-,TRBD1,TRBV5-8,TRBJ1-2,CASRHRDRSYGYTF,TGTGCCAGCCGACACCGGGACAGGAGTTATGGCTACACCTTC
-,-,TRBV25-1,TRBJ1-6,CASGHSYNSPLHF,TGTGCCAGCGGACACTCCTATAATTCACCCCTCCACTTT